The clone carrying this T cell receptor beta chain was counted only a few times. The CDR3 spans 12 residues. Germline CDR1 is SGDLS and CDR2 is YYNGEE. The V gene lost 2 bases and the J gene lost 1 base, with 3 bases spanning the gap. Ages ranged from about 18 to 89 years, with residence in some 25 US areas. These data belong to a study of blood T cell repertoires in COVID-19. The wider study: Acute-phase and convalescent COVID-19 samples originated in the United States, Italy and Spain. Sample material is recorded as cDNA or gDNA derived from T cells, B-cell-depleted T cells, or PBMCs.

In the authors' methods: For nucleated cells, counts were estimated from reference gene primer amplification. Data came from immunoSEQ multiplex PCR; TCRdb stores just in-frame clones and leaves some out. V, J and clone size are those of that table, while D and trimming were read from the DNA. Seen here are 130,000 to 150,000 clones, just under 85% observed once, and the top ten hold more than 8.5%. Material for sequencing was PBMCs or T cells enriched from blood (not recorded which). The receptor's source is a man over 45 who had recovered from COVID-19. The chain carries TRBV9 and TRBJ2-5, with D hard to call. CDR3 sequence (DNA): TGTGCCAGCAGCGTCAGCCAAGAGACCCAGTACTTC. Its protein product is CASSVSQETQYF.